This T cell receptor beta chain was observed in a study of T cells in Graves' hyperthyroidism and ophthalmopathy. This CDR3 has 14 residues. The V gene's germline CDR1 is LNHDA and CDR2 SQIVND (reference sequence). V lost 5 bases and J 7 bases, leaving 12 bases between the germline ends. This clonotype has ten or more counts. The CDR3 regions of TCR beta were amplified from RNA transcripts. First-round RT-PCR targeting the TCR CDR3 was performed with the HTBI primer set. TCRdb recomputed calls from the multiplex PCR reads with MiXCR, one row per CDR3 protein. The table lists approximately 510,000 distinct CDR3 sequences, 46% of them singletons.

The chain joins TRBV19 to TRBJ1-6; D is possibly TRBD1 (6 bases). This clonotype was sampled from an adult woman with Graves' disease, either hyperthyroidism or ophthalmopathy (not recorded which). Sequencing used peripheral blood or thyroid tissue (not recorded which). CDR3 DNA: TGTGCCAGTAGTCGAGGGGGGCTAAATTCACCCCTCCACTTT. Protein: CASSRGGLNSPLHF. Looking up the rest from reference TRBV19 and TRBJ1-6 gives the full variable domain: DGGITQSPKYLFRKEGQNVTLSCEQNLNHDAMYWYRQDPGQGLRLIYYSQIVNDFQKGDIAEGYSVSREKKESFPLTVTSAQKNPTAFYLCASSRGGLNSPLHFGNGTRLTVT.